This T cell receptor beta chain was identified in a study of blood T cells in healthy people across ages. Regarding the study as a whole: Both higher diversity and more naive CD4+ cells marked long-lived donors when set against aged donors.

The use of a sample-barcoded 5' primer and a J-beta primer mix characterized a second PCR of about 6 to 11 cycles. TCRdb analysed the 5' RACE reads with MiXCR anew, one entry per CDR3 protein. Of over a million distinct CDR3 sequences in the sample, 40% to 45% were seen once. Trimming removed 5 bases from V and 1 base from J, with 17 bases in between. The CDR3 spans 16 residues. As regards this clonotype: No antigen is known for it.

This chain connects TRBV12-3 or TRBV12-4 to TRBJ1-2, with TRBD1 as a possible D gene (6 bases). The origin of this receptor is a young woman in good health. Sequenced sample: blood. The CDR3 DNA sequence: TGTGCCAGCAGTCCCTATCCGGGGGCAGTTAACTATGGCTACACCTTC. Its protein is CASSPYPGAVNYGYTF.